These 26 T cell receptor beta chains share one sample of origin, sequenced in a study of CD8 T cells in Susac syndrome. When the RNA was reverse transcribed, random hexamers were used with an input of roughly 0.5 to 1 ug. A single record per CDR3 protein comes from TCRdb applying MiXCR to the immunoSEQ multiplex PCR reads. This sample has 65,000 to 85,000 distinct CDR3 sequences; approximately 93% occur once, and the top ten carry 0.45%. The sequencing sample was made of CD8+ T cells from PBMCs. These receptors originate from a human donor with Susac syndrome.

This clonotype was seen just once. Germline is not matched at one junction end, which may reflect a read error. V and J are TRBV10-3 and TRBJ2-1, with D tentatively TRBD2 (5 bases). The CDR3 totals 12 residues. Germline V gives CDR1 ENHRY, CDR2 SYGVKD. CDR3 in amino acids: CLISDGGNEQFF. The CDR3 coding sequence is TGCCTCATTTCGGACGGAGGTAATGAGCAGTTCTTC.

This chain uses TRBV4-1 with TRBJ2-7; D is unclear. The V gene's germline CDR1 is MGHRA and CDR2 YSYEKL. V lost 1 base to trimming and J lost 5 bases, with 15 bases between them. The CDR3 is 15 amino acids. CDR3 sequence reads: CASSQAVAGSHEQYF. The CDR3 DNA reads TGCGCCAGCAGCCAAGCGGTAGCCGGATCCCACGAGCAGTACTTC.

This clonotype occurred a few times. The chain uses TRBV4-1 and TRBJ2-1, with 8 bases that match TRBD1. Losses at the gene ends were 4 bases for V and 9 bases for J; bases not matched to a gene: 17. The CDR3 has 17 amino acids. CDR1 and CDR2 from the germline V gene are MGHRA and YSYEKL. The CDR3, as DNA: TGCGCCAGCAGCCCGCACCCCCAGGGGGCGATGGGAGGTGAGCAGTTCTTC. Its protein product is CASSPHPQGAMGGEQFF.

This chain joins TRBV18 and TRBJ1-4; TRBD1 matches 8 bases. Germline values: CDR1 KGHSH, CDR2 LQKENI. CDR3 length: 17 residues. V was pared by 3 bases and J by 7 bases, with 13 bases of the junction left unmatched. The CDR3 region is CASSPVGQGRLIEKLFF. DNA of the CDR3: TGTGCCAGCTCACCGGTTGGACAGGGAAGACTTATTGAAAAACTGTTTTTT.

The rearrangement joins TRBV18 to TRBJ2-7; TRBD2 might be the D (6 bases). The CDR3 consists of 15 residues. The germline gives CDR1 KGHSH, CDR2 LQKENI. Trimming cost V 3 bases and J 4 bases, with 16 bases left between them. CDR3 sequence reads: CASSPRDFIGYEQYF. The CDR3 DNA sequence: TGTGCCAGCTCACCCCGGGACTTCATAGGTTACGAGCAGTACTTC.

The CDR3 bases are TGTGCCAGCAAGGAGAGGAACACTGAAGCTTTCTTT. Translated, it gives CASKERNTEAFF. The chain has TRBV14 and TRBJ1-1; D unclear. The germline V gene has CDR1 SGHDN and CDR2 FVKESK. Trimming took off 7 bases at V and 1 base at J, with 7 bases between the two ends. This CDR3 comprises 12 residues.

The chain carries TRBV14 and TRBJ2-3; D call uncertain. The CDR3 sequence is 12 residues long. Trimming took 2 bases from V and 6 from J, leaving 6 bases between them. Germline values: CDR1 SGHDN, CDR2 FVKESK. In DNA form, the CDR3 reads TGTGCCAGCAGCCAATTTTCCGATACGCAGTATTTT. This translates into CASSQFSDTQYF. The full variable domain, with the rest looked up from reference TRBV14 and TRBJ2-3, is EAGVTQFPSHSVIEKGQTVTLRCDPISGHDNLYWYRRVMGKEIKFLLHFVKESKQDESGMPNNRFLAERTGGTYSTLKVQPAELEDSGVYFCASSQFSDTQYFGPGTRLTVL.

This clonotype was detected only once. CDR3 DNA sequence: TGTGCCAGCAGTCCCGTCGCGGTAGGGCGTCACTCCTACGAGCAGTACTTC. It yields the protein CASSPVAVGRHSYEQYF. The chain joins TRBV6-1 to TRBJ2-7; D is undetermined. The germline V gene encodes CDR1 MNHNS and CDR2 SASEGT. This CDR3 region has 17 residues. V shed 5 bases and J shed 0 bases, with 20 bases lying between them.

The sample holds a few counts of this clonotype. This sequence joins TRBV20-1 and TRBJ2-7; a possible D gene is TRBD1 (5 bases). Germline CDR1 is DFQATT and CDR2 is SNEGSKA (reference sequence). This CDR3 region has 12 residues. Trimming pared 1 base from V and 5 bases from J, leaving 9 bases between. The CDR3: CSARVQGHEQYF. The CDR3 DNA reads TGCAGTGCTAGAGTTCAGGGCCACGAGCAGTACTTC.

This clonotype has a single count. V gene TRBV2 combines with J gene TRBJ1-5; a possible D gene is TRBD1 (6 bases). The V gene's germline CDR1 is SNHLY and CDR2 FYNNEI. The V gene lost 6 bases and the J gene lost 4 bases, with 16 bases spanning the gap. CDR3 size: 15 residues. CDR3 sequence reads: CASSWHGGRNQPQHF. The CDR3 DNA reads TGTGCCAGCAGCTGGCACGGGGGGCGTAATCAGCCCCAGCATTTT.

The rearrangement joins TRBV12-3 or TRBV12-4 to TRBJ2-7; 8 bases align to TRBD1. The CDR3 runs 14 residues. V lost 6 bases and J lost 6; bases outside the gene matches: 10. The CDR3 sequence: CASSPRTGTGEQYF. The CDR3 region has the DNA TGTGCCAGCAGCCCAAGGACAGGGACTGGCGAGCAGTACTTC.

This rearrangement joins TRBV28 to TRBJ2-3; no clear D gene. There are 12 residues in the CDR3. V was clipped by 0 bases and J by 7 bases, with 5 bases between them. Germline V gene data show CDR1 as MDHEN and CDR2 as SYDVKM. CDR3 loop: CASSLWENTQYF. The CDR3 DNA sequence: TGTGCCAGCAGTTTATGGGAAAATACGCAGTATTTT.

The CDR3 here is CSARNYRTAKDEQFF. CDR3 in DNA: TGCAGTGCTAGAAACTACAGAACCGCGAAGGATGAGCAGTTCTTC. This chain connects TRBV20-1 to TRBJ2-1; D not certain. V was trimmed by 2 bases and J by 8 bases, leaving 19 bases between them. The germline V gene has CDR1 DFQATT and CDR2 SNEGSKA (reference sequence). The CDR3 has 15 residues.

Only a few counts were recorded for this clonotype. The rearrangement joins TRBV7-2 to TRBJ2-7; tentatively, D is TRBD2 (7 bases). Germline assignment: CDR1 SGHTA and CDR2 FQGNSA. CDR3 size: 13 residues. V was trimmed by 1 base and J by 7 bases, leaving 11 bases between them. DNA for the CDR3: TGTGCCAGCAGCTTAGTCGAGGGGGGGGAGCAGTACTTC. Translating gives CASSLVEGGEQYF.

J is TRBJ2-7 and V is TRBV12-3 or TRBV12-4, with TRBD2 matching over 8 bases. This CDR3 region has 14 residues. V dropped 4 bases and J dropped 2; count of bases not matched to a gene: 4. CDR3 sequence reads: CASSWGRGAYEQYF. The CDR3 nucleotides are TGTGCCAGCAGTTGGGGGCGGGGGGCCTACGAGCAGTACTTC.

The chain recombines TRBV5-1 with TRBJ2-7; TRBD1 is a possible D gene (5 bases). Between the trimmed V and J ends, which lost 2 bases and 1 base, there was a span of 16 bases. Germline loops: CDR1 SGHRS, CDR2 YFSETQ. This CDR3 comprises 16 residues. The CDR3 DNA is TGCGCCAGCAGCTTTGACCTTTTGACAGCATCCTACGAGCAGTACTTC. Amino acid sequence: CASSFDLLTASYEQYF.

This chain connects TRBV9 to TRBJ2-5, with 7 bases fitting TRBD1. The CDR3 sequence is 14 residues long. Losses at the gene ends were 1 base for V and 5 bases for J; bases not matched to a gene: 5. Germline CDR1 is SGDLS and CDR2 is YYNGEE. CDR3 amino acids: CASSVLGGRETQYF. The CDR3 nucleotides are TGTGCCAGCAGCGTATTAGGGGGCCGCGAGACCCAGTACTTC.

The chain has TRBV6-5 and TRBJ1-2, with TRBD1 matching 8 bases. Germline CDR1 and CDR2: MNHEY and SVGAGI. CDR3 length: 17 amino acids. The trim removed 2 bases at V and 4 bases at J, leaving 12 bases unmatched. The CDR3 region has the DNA TGTGCCAGCAGTTACACGGAATGGCAGGGGGCTGTCTATGGCTACACCTTC. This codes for CASSYTEWQGAVYGYTF.

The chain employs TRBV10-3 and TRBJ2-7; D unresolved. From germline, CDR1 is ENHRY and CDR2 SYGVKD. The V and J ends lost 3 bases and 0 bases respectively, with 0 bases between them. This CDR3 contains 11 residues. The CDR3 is CAISDSYEQYF. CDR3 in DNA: TGTGCCATCAGTGACTCCTACGAGCAGTACTTC.

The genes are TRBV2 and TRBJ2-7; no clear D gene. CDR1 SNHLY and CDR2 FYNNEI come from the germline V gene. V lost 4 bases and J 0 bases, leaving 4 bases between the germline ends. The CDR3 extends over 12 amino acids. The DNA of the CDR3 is TGTGCCAGCAGTGGGGGCTCCTACGAGCAGTACTTC. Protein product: CASSGGSYEQYF.

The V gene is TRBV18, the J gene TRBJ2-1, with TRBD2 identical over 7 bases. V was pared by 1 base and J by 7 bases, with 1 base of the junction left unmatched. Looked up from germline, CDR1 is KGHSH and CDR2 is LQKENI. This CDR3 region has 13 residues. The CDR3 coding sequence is TGTGCCAGCTCACCACGGACTAGGAATGAGCAGTTCTTC. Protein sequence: CASSPRTRNEQFF.

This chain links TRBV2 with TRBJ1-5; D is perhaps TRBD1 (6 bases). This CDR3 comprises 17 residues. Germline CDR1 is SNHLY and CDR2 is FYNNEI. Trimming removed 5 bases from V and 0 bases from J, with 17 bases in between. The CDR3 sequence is CASSMYGGLGSNQPQHF. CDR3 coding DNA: TGTGCCAGCAGTATGTATGGGGGCTTGGGTAGCAATCAGCCCCAGCATTTT. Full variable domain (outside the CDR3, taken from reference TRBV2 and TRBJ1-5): EPEVTQTPSHQVTQMGQEVILRCVPISNHLYFYWYRQILGQKVEFLVSFYNNEISEKSEIFDDQFSVERPDGSNFTLKIRSTKLEDSAMYFCASSMYGGLGSNQPQHFGDGTRLSIL.

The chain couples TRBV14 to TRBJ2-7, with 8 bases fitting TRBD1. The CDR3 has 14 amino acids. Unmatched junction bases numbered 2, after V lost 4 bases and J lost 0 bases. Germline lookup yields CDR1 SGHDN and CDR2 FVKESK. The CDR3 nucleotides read TGTGCCAGCAGCCGTGGACAGGGCTCCTACGAGCAGTACTTC. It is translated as CASSRGQGSYEQYF.

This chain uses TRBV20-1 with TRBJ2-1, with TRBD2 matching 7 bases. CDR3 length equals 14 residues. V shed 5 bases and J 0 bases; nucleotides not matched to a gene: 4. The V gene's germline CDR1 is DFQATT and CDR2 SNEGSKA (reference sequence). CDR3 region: CSAGEGPSYNEQFF. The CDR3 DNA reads TGCAGTGCTGGGGAGGGACCCTCCTACAATGAGCAGTTCTTC.

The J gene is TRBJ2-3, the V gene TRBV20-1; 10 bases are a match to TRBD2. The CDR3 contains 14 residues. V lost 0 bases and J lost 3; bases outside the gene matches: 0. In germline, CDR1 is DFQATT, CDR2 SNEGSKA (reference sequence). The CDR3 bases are TGCAGTGCTAGAGATAGCGGGAGGACAGATACGCAGTATTTT. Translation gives CSARDSGRTDTQYF.

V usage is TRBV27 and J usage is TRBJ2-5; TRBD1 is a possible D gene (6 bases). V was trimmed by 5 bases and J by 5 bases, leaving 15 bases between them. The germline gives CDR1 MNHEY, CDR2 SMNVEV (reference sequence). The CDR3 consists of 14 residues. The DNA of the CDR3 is TGTGCCAGCAGTCCGAACAGGGATTGGGAGACCCAGTACTTC. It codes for CASSPNRDWETQYF.